The 28 T cell receptor beta chains in this list originate from one sample, sequenced in a study of T cell repertoires in cytomegalovirus infection. Their recognized antigens are unknown. TCRdb redid the calling of the reads with MiXCR, one entry per CDR3 protein. The sample records 700,000 to 950,000 distinct CDR3 sequences, approximately 30% being singletons. The sequencing here drew on cultured CD8+ T cells from PBMCs, taken from culture after CMV antigen stimulation. The source of these receptors is a human donor in good health (CMV status not recorded). Some clones in this sample may be carry-over from other donors' samples.

The CDR3 reads CAIKPSDRGGRNTIYF. CDR3 nucleotide sequence: TGTGCCATCAAACCCTCCGATAGGGGAGGAAGAAACACCATATATTTT. This chain links TRBV10-3 with TRBJ1-3; D is possibly TRBD1 (5 bases). Germline loops: CDR1 ENHRY, CDR2 SYGVKD. Trimming removed 7 bases from V and 5 bases from J, with 21 bases in between. The CDR3 length is 16 residues.

This clonotype was seen a few times. V gene TRBV7-9 combines with J gene TRBJ1-4, with D unresolved. CDR1 is SEHNR and CDR2 is FQNEAQ in the germline V gene (reference sequence). This CDR3 has 17 amino acids. Trimming pared 1 base from V and 0 bases from J, leaving 12 bases between. The CDR3 reads CASSLVEAIATNEKLFF. In nucleotides, the CDR3 is TGTGCCAGCAGCTTAGTGGAGGCAATCGCAACTAATGAAAAACTGTTTTTT.

The rearrangement joins TRBV3-1 to TRBJ2-1; 14 positions match TRBD2. With V trimmed by 1 base and J by 4 bases, 3 bases remained unmatched. Per the germline V gene, CDR1 is LGHDT and CDR2 is YNNKEL (reference sequence). This CDR3 is 17 amino acids long. In DNA, the CDR3 is TGTGCCAGCAGCCAAGGACTAGCGGGGGGGTTATACAATGAGCAGTTCTTC. It codes for CASSQGLAGGLYNEQFF.

The chain links TRBV6-8 to TRBJ1-1; 11 bases fit TRBD1. Trimming cost V 5 bases and J 1 base; bases outside gene matches: 6. This CDR3 contains 16 residues. The germline V gene has CDR1 MNHGY and CDR2 SAAAGT. The CDR3 DNA follows: TGTGCCAGCAGTAAGCAGGGACAGGGGGAGAACACTGAAGCTTTCTTT. Translation: CASSKQGQGENTEAFF.

The chain joins TRBV7-8 to TRBJ1-4; 7 bases are shared with TRBD1. V lost 4 bases and J lost 7; bases outside the gene matches: 12. Germline V CDR1 and CDR2: SGHVS, FQNEAQ. This CDR3 has 16 residues. The CDR3 loop reads CASSSAPTGIGEKLFF. CDR3 in DNA: TGTGCCAGCAGCTCAGCCCCGACAGGGATTGGTGAAAAACTGTTTTTT.

The chain recombines TRBV29-1 with TRBJ1-1, with 8 bases fitting TRBD1. This CDR3 region has 16 residues. The ends lost 6 bases at V and 1 base at J; junction bases unmatched: 13. The germline V gene encodes CDR1 SQVTM and CDR2 ANQGSEA. The CDR3, as DNA: TGCAGCGTATTCGACAGGGGCCAGAATGGGAACACTGAAGCTTTCTTT. It encodes CSVFDRGQNGNTEAFF. Full variable domain (missing parts from reference TRBV29-1 and TRBJ1-1): SAVISQKPSRDICQRGTSLTIQCQVDSQVTMMFWYRQQPGQSLTLIATANQGSEATYESGFVIDKFPISRPNLTFSTLTVSNMSPEDSSIYLCSVFDRGQNGNTEAFFGQGTRLTVV.

The chain is built from TRBV27 and TRBJ1-2; D remains ambiguous. The CDR3 totals 16 residues. V was cut by 7 bases and J by 5 bases, with 23 bases left in between. Germline-derived CDR1 and CDR2 are MNHEY and SMNVEV (reference sequence). Here the CDR3 reads CASKSTPSALIYGYTF. For the CDR3, the DNA is TGTGCCAGCAAATCGACCCCTTCGGCCCTAATATATGGCTACACCTTC.

This clonotype was counted between two and nine times. CDR3 nucleotides: TGTGCCAGCAGCCCCCCGGGGGCCCAAAACATTCAGTACTTC. It codes for CASSPPGAQNIQYF. V gene TRBV7-9 combines with J gene TRBJ2-4, with D possibly being TRBD1 or TRBD2 (6 bases each). The CDR3 spans 14 residues. Trimming shortened V by 5 bases and J by 5 bases, and 13 bases separated the two germline ends. Germline CDR1 reads SEHNR; CDR2 reads FQNEAQ (reference sequence).

The chain uses TRBV28 and TRBJ1-5; D is uncertain. The V end lost 1 base, the J end lost 6 bases, and 10 bases lay between the germline ends. CDR3 length equals 14 residues. In germline, CDR1 is MDHEN, CDR2 SYDVKM. CDR3 region: CASSLSGNGQPQHF. CDR3 in DNA: TGTGCCAGCAGTTTATCTGGGAATGGTCAGCCCCAGCATTTT.

V is TRBV2 and J is TRBJ2-3, with 8 positions matching TRBD2. CDR3 length equals 15 residues. The V gene's germline CDR1 is SNHLY and CDR2 FYNNEI. Trimming cost V 3 bases and J 3 bases; bases outside gene matches: 5. CDR3 protein: CASSDGGGLTDTQYF. CDR3 sequence (DNA): TGTGCCAGCAGTGACGGCGGGGGGTTGACAGATACGCAGTATTTT.

The CDR3: CASSLNVKNIQYF. CDR3 DNA sequence: TGTGCCAGCAGCTTAAACGTCAAAAACATTCAGTACTTC. J is TRBJ2-4 and V is TRBV7-3; no clear D gene. The germline V gene has CDR1 SGHTA and CDR2 FQGTGA. The CDR3 has 13 amino acids. Between the trimmed V and J ends, which lost 1 base and 3 bases, there was a span of 4 bases.

This clonotype was detected only a few times. The chain is built from TRBV28 and TRBJ1-2, with 8 bases lining up with TRBD1. This CDR3 spans 14 amino acids. Germline loops: CDR1 MDHEN, CDR2 SYDVKM. The V gene end was trimmed by 3 bases and the J gene end by 7 bases; junction bases not matched to a gene: 7. The CDR3 loop reads CASSLWAGGFGYTF. The CDR3 DNA sequence: TGTGCCAGCAGTTTGTGGGCAGGGGGCTTTGGCTACACCTTC.

The chain has TRBV6-1 and TRBJ2-7; TRBD1 matches at 7 bases. V shed 3 bases, J shed 3 bases, and the junction held 5 bases outside the gene matches. CDR1 is MNHNS and CDR2 is SASEGT in the germline V gene. This CDR3 has 14 amino acids. The CDR3, as DNA: TGTGCCAGCAGTGATATGGGGACAGTCTACGAGCAGTACGTC. Protein: CASSDMGTVYEQYV.

The chain has TRBV29-1 and TRBJ1-2; D is possibly TRBD1 (6 bases). The V gene's germline CDR1 is SQVTM and CDR2 ANQGSEA. This CDR3 contains 19 residues. V was pared by 0 bases and J by 0 bases, with 23 bases between. The CDR3 spells CSVEDLVIRTANSNYGYTF. The CDR3 nucleotides read TGCAGCGTTGAAGATCTAGTAATCAGGACAGCAAATTCTAACTATGGCTACACCTTC.

The table lists this clonotype with a few counts. V gene TRBV6-5 combines with J gene TRBJ2-2; 10 nucleotides line up with TRBD1. CDR1 is MNHEY, CDR2 SVGAGI, per germline. After removal of 5 bases from V and 6 bases from J, the junction contained 9 bases not matched to a gene. The CDR3 loop spans 16 amino acids. CDR3 amino acids: CASSGPGQGLPGELFF. The CDR3 DNA sequence: TGTGCCAGCAGTGGACCGGGACAGGGGCTTCCCGGGGAGCTGTTTTTT.

This clonotype was counted once. The J gene is TRBJ1-1, the V gene TRBV10-3, with TRBD1 matching 8 bases. Germline CDR1 ENHRY, CDR2 SYGVKD. This CDR3 has 14 residues. J lost 1 base, V lost 6 bases, and 4 bases had no gene match. CDR3 sequence reads: CAIRNQGANTEAFF. CDR3 nucleotide sequence: TGTGCCATCAGGAACCAGGGGGCGAACACTGAAGCTTTCTTT.

This clonotype came up a few times. The chain recombines TRBV6-1 with TRBJ1-2; no reliable D call. CDR1 and CDR2 from the germline V gene are MNHNS and SASEGT. The CDR3 consists of 13 residues. Trimming took 2 bases from V and 8 from J, leaving 12 bases between them. The CDR3 DNA sequence: TGTGCCAGCAGTGAACTGGCGCGTCGAGGCTACACCTTC. It translates to CASSELARRGYTF.

This sequence joins TRBV4-1 and TRBJ2-6; 10 bases match TRBD1. Germline CDR1 reads MGHRA; CDR2 reads YSYEKL. V was clipped by 3 bases and J by 3 bases; unmatched bases: 11. This CDR3 region has 19 residues. The CDR3 DNA follows: TGCGCCAGCAGCCATCCTCCGGGACAGGGGTTAGATGGGGCCAACGTCCTGACTTTC. It specifies CASSHPPGQGLDGANVLTF.

This clonotype was counted a few times. The rearrangement links TRBV4-2 to TRBJ2-2; 16 bases match TRBD2. Germline trimming cut 1 base from V and 3 bases from J; bases unmatched to any gene: 5. CDR1 is LGHNA, CDR2 YNFKEQ, per germline. CDR3 size: 19 residues. In nucleotides, the CDR3 is TGTGCCAGCAGCCAAGTGGGACTAGCGGGGGGGCTGTACACCGGGGAGCTGTTTTTT. The encoded protein is CASSQVGLAGGLYTGELFF.

This clonotype was counted a few times. V usage is TRBV5-1 and J usage is TRBJ2-7; the match to TRBD1 covers 7 bases. Germline assignment: CDR1 SGHRS and CDR2 YFSETQ. After removal of 4 bases from V and 2 bases from J, the junction contained 6 bases not matched to a gene. This CDR3 is 14 amino acids long. The CDR3 loop is CASSPGQDTYEQYF. The CDR3 coding sequence is TGCGCCAGCAGCCCCGGACAGGACACCTACGAGCAGTACTTC.

This clonotype was picked up a small number of times. This chain joins TRBV6-2 or TRBV6-3 and TRBJ1-1; D not resolved. This CDR3 region has 13 residues. Germline V CDR1 and CDR2: MNHEY, SVGEGT. Trimming removed 6 bases at V and 5 bases at J, with 13 bases between. Here the CDR3 DNA reads TGTGCCAGCAGACAGCTACCTCGGACTGAAGCTTTCTTT. It translates to CASRQLPRTEAFF.

This clonotype has only a few counts. The J gene is TRBJ2-3, the V gene TRBV7-9; 7 positions agree with TRBD1. The CDR3 sequence is 15 residues long. Germline-derived CDR1 and CDR2 are SEHNR and FQNEAQ (reference sequence). V shed 5 bases, J shed 0 bases, and the junction held 5 bases outside the gene matches. CDR3 nucleotides: TGTGCCAGCAGCCCGACAGGGCTAAGCACAGATACGCAGTATTTT. Residues: CASSPTGLSTDTQYF. The variable domain in full, with the rest retrieved from reference TRBV7-9 and TRBJ2-3, is DTGVSQNPRHKITKRGQNVTFRCDPISEHNRLYWYRQTLGQGPEFLTYFQNEAQLEKSRLLSDRFSAERPKGSFSTLEIQRTEQGDSAMYLCASSPTGLSTDTQYFGPGTRLTVL.

This clonotype turned up a few times. The rearrangement uses TRBV12-3 or TRBV12-4 and TRBJ1-1, with TRBD1 identical over 8 bases. J gave up 0 bases and V 4 bases, and 10 bases lay outside the gene matches. The CDR3 is 17 amino acids. CDR3 region: CASSSWTGRRMNTEAFF. The CDR3 DNA reads TGTGCCAGCAGTTCTTGGACAGGGAGGAGAATGAACACTGAAGCTTTCTTT.

In this sample, this clonotype turned up a few times. The chain links TRBV4-3 to TRBJ2-1, with D possibly TRBD1 on 6 matching bases. Trimming shortened V by 3 bases and J by 3 bases, and 21 bases separated the two germline ends. CDR1 LGHNA and CDR2 YSLEER come from the germline V gene. The CDR3 is 18 residues long. The CDR3 loop is CASSHLSPGHLGYNEQFF. Written as DNA, the CDR3 is TGCGCCAGCAGCCACCTCTCTCCGGGACACCTGGGCTACAATGAGCAGTTCTTC.

This sequence joins TRBV29-1 and TRBJ2-7, with D perhaps matching TRBD1 (6 bases). Trimming took off 1 base at V and 9 bases at J, with 19 bases between the two ends. Germline CDR1 and CDR2: SQVTM and ANQGSEA. CDR3 length equals 14 residues. Here the CDR3 DNA reads TGCAGCGTTGAAGTGTTCGGGCAGGGGCACGCGCAGTACGTC. Translated, it gives CSVEVFGQGHAQYV.

This clonotype was observed a handful of times. V usage is TRBV4-3 and J usage is TRBJ2-7; no clear D. The CDR3 length is 15 residues. V was clipped by 4 bases and J by 4 bases, with 17 bases between them. Germline-derived CDR1 and CDR2 are LGHNA and YSLEER. CDR3: CASSLSASTQYEQYV. The CDR3 DNA is TGCGCCAGCAGCCTCTCAGCCTCGACCCAGTACGAGCAGTACGTC.

This clonotype has a count of ten or more. J is TRBJ2-2 and V is TRBV12-3 or TRBV12-4; unclear D gene. Trimming cost V 5 bases and J 6 bases, with 10 bases left between them. This CDR3 spans 13 amino acids. This CDR3 is CASSLVVAGELFF. The CDR3 coding sequence is TGTGCCAGCAGTCTGGTGGTTGCCGGGGAGCTGTTTTTT.

This clonotype was detected a few times. J is TRBJ1-4 and V is TRBV7-9; D remains unclear. CDR3 length equals 15 residues. CDR1 SEHNR and CDR2 FQNEAQ come from the germline V gene (reference sequence). Trimming took 4 bases from V and 5 from J, leaving 14 bases between them. CDR3 sequence reads: CASSSPDGWNEKLFF. CDR3 in DNA: TGTGCCAGCAGCTCCCCTGACGGATGGAATGAAAAACTGTTTTTT.